This T cell receptor beta chain derives from a study of T-cell reconstitution after alpha-beta-depleted transplantation in children. The study, taken as a whole, reports: Several hundred expanded graft clones reportedly supplied alpha-beta T cells about two months after transplant. Surviving recipient T cells and thymic progenitors accounted for the high day-60 TCRbeta diversity observed in some patients. One year after transplant, T-cell counts and diversity came mostly from newly produced T cells.

The CDR3 sequence is 17 residues long. Per germline, CDR1 LNHNV and CDR2 YYDKDF (reference sequence). Trimming took off 0 bases at V and 2 bases at J, with 16 bases between the two ends. Molecular barcoding with unique molecular identifiers was used for the TCRbeta library. TCRdb re-analysed the PCR reads in MiXCR, keeping a single row per CDR3 protein. The sample carries hundreds of thousands of distinct CDR3 sequences, under 15% recorded once. There are many counts of this clonotype. Its antigen is unknown. The sample here was PBMCs, taken before TCRalphabeta/CD19-depleted stem cell transplant. The chain uses TRBV15 and TRBJ2-5; D uncertain. The sequence came from a girl aged 2-10 years with congenital amegakaryocytic thrombocytopenia, due to receive a stem cell transplant. CDR3 protein: CATSRDAPLLGQETQYF. The CDR3 bases are TGTGCCACCAGCAGAGATGCCCCATTGCTCGGGCAAGAGACCCAGTACTTC. Drawing the rest from reference TRBV15 and TRBJ2-5, the complete variable domain is DAMVIQNPRYQVTQFGKPVTLSCSQTLNHNVMYWYQQKSSQAPKLLFHYYDKDFNNEADTPDNFQSRRPNTSFCFLDIRSPGLGDTAMYLCATSRDAPLLGQETQYFGPGTRLLVL.